Given below is one TCR beta chain in context. Its antigen is currently unknown. One entry per CDR3 protein, called by TCRdb with MiXCR from the 5' RACE reads. The table includes about 470,000 distinct CDR3 sequences, 25% detected once. This record comes from a study of T-cell memory formation after mild COVID-19. V was shortened by 6 bases and J by 0 bases, with 13 bases between the two germline ends. The CDR3 totals 15 residues. CDR1 is LNHDA, CDR2 SQIVND, per germline (reference sequence). General observations from the study: Confirmation of SARS-CoV-2 specificity was lacking for second-wave clones peaking day 37. The appearance of some responding clones in pre-infection memory suggested that cross-reactive memory joined. Shrinking CD4+ clones resided mostly in CM and EM, and CD8+ ones in EMRA. Later expanders leaned CD4+, whereas day 15 to 85 contracting clones were balanced CD4/CD8.

Sequenced sample: PBMCs or a T cell subset sorted from them (not recorded which). This receptor was identified in an adult woman who had mild COVID-19 (a few samples of this study predate the infection). Cell type and time point are not known. The chain is built from TRBV19 and TRBJ2-3; D possibly corresponds to TRBD2 (6 bases). The CDR3, as DNA: TGTGCCAGTAGACCCTTGGCGGGGAGCACAGATACGCAGTATTTT. Protein: CASRPLAGSTDTQYF.